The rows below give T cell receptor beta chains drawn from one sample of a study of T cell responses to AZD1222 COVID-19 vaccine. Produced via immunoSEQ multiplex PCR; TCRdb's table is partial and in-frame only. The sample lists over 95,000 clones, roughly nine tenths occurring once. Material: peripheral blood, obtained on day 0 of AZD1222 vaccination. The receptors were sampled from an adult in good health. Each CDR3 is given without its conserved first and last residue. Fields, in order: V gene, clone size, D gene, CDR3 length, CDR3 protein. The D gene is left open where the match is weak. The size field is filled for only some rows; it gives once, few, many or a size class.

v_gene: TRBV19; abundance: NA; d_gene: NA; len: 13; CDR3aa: ASSIVAGTNTEAF
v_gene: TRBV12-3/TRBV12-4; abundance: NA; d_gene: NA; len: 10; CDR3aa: ASRDLNYGYT
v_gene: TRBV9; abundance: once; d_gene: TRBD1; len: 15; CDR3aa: ASGLGQGAGTNEKLF
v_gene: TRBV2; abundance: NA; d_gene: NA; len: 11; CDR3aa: ASSERGVYEQY
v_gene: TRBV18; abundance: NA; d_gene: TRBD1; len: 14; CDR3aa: ASSPKTGTGVEKLF
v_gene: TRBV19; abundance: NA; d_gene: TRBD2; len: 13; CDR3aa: ASSIVAGSLYEQY
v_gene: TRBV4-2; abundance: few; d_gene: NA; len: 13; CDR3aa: ASSQEYGEAYEQY
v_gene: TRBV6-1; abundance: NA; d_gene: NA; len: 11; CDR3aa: ASSERREGGYT
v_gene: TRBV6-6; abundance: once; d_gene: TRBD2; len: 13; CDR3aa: ASSSLAGGPDTQY
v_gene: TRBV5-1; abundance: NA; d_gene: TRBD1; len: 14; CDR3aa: ASSLGGTGSGNTIY
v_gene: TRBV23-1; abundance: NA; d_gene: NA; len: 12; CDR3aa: ASSPYPLCYGYT
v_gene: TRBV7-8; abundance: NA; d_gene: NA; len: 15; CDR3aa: ASSLAIANFANQPQH
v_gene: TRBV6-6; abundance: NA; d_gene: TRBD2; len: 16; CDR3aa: ASSPRPLAGENTGELF
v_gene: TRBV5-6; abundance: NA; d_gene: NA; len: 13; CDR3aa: ASSYTDLGINTIY
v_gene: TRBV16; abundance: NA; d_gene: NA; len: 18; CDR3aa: ASSQRALRQKAFGNQPQH
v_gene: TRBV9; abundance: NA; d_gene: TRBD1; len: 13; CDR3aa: ASSVGGTDNQPQH
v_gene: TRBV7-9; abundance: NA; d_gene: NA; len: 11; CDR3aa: ASSLGLRTEAF
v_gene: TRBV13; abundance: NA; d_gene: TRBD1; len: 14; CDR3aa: ASSFTFGTGGYEQY
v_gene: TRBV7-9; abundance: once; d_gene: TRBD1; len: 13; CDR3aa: ASSSERDRGLEQY
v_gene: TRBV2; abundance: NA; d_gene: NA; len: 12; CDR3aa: ASSDLGGDGELF
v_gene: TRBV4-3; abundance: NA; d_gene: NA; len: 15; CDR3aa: ASSQDLRGRGNSPLH
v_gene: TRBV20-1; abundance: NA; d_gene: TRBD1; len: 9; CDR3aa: SALYRGGYT
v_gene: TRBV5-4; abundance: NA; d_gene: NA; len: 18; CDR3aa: ASRAGTANSGGGSTDTQY
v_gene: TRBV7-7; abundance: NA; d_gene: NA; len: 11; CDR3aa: ASSLDRGAEAF
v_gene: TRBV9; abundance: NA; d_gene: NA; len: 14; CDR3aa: ASSVQASRTAGELF
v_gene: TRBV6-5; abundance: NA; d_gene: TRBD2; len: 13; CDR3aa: ASRPSGGLAGELF
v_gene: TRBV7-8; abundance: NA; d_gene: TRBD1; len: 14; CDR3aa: ASSLVGQGSGGELF
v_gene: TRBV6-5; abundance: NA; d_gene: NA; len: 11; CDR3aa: ASSYRTSYGYT
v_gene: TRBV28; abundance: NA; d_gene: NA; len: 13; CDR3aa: ASSLFQTSTDTQY
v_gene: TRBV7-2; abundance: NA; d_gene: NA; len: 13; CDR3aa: ASSLDQGILNEQF
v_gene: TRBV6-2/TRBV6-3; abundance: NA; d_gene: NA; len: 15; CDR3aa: ASSYSLGGEPQETQY
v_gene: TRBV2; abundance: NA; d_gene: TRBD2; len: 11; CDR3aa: ASQISGGETQY
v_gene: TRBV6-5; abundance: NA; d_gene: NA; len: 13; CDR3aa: ASRVWGGGGTEAF
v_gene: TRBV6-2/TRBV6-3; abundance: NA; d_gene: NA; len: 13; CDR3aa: ASSWALGANQPQH
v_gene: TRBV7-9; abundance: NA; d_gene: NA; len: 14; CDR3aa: ASSLVRSGMNEKLF
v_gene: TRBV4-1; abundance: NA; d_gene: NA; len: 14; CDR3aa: ASSQVFTWVNTEAF
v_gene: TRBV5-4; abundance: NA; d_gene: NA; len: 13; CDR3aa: ASSFQGRTNYGYT
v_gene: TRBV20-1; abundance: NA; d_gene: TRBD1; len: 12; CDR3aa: SASIDRGLGTQY
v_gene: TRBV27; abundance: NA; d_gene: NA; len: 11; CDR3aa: ASSLSGGAGYT
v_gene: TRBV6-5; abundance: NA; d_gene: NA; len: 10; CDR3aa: ASSHRGLEQY
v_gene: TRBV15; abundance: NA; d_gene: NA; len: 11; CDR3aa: ATTRGDYNEQF
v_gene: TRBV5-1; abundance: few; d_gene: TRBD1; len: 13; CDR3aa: ASSTRTGKQETQY
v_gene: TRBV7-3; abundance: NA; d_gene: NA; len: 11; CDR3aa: ASSLTGPTEAF
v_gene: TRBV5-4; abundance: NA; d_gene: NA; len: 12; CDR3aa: ASSSRDKNTEAF
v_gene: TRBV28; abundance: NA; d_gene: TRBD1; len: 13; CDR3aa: ASSGLGQVNYGYT
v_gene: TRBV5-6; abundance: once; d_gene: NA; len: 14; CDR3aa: ASSLGTGSTNEKLF
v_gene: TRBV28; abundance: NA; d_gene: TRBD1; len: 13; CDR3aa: ASKTDRDRVYGYT
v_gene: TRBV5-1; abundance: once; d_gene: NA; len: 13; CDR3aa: ASSLGRGWNEKLF
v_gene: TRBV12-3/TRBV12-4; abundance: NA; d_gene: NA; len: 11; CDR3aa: ASSLIGGEKLF
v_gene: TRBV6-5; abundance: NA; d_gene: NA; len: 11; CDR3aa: ASSYAGGHGYT
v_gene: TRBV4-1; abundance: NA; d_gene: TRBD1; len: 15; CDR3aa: ASSQMAQGADTGELF
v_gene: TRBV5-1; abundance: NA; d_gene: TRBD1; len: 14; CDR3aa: ASRWTGPYSNQPQH
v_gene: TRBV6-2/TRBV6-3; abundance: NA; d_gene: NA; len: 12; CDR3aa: ASSYSGATYEQY
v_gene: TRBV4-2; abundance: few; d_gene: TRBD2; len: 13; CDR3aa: ASSQGGGATDTQY
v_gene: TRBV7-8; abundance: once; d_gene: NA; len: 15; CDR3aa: ASSRAAGGPLHYGYT
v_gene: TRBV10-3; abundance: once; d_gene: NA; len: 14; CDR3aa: AISESRGEGNEKLF
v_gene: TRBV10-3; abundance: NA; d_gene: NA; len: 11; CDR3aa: AISGGIDQPQH
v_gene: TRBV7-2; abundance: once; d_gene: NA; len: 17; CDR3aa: ASSLARWRGRKSVIEQY
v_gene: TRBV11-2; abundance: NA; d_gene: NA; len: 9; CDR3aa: ASSRPGTQY
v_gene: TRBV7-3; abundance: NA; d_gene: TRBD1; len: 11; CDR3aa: ASSLITGAGAF